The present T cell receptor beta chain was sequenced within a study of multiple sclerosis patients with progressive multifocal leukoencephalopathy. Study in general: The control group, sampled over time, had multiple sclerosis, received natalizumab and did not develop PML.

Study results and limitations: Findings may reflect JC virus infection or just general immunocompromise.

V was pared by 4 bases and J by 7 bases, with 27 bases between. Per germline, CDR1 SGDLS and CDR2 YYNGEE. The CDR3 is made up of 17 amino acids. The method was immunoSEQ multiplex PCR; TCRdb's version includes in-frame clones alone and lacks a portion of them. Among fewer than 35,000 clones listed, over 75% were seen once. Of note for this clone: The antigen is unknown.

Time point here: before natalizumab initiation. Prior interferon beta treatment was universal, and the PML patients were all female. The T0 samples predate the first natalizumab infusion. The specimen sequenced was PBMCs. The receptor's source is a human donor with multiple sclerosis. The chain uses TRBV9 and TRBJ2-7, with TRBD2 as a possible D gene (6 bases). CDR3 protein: CASSSHPEEGPHGEQYF. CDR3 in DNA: TGTGCCAGCAGCTCACACCCCGAGGAGGGGCCCCACGGGGAGCAGTACTTC. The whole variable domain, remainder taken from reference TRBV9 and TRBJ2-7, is DSGVTQTPKHLITATGQRVTLRCSPRSGDLSVYWYQQSLDQGLQFLIQYYNGEERAKGNILERFSAQQFPDLHSELNLSSLELGDSALYFCASSSHPEEGPHGEQYFGPGTRLTVT.